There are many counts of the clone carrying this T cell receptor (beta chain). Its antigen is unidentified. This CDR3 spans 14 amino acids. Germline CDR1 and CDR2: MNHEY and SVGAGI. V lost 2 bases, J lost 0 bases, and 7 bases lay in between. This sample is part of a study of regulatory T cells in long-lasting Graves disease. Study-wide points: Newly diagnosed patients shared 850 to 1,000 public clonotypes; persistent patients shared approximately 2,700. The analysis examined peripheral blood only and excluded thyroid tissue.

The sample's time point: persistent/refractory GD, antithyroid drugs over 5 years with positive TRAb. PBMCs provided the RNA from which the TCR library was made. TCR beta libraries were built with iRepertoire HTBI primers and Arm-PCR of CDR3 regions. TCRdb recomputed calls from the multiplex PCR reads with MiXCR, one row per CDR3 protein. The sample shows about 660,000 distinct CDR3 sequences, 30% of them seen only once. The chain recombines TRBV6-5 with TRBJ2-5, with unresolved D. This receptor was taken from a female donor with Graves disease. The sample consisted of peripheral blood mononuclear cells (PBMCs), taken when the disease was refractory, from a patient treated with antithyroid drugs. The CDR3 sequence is CASSYTTYQETQYF. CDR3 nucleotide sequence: TGTGCCAGCAGTTACACTACCTACCAAGAGACCCAGTACTTC.